The T cell receptor (beta chain) under discussion was sequenced for a study of cytomegalovirus exposure and HLA in healthy donors (dated by TCRdb to the late 2010s). Background for the entire study: An earlier analysis of 587 of the donors reported over 250 Gb of sequence data and around 100 million unique TCR beta sequences obtained from some 200 million T cells. An early release that covered about 640 HLA-typed donors contained approximately 300 gigabases of sequencing data and around 80 million unique TCR sequences. Of the 350 to 400 genotyped donors, 65% to 90% fell in the genetic ancestry cluster associated with self-reported Caucasian donors. The study aimed to test whether signatures of past pathogen exposure could be identified by cataloging public T cell receptors. The study used immunosequencing to profile the T cell repertoires of 666 subjects and linked those repertoires to cytomegalovirus serostatus. Along with the 666-subject first cohort, a separate validation cohort of over a hundred different subjects was used. To predict cytomegalovirus infection status, the study brought together high-throughput TCR immunosequencing, statistical association of individual TCRs with disease status, and machine learning. In a later analysis, previously published TCR beta repertoires from some 640 donors were re-analyzed and high-resolution HLA genotyping was added so that TCR occurrence patterns could be studied. Rather than using new phenotypic data, the later analysis identified candidate immune exposures from TCR beta sequences and from how often those sequences occurred across donors. In an earlier analysis of roughly 580 of the donors, high-throughput TCR beta sequencing was used to judge whether each TCR beta V gene segment behaved as functional or pseudogenic. Donor age, sex, ethnicity and CMV serostatus were compiled alongside the repertoire data. A later genetic analysis took genome-wide SNP genotypes for about three fifths of the roughly 670 donors and used that subset as a discovery cohort. Every repertoire in the discovery cohort had been generated on one and the same sequencing platform. HLA typing covered class I and class II loci at four-digit resolution. The number of typed donors differed by locus: roughly 629-640 for A, B, C, DRB1 and DQB1; approximately 530 for DQA1; fewer than 610 for DPA1; and approximately 450 for DPB1. Roughly 5 DR-DQ haplotypes were handled as single units for association and clustering because linkage in the cohort was strong. Among several hundred genotyped donors of the cohort, an average of approximately 200,000 unique TCR beta nucleotide sequences was sequenced per donor, of which roughly 17% were non-productive. Overall results and qualifications from the work: This cohort had only TCR beta chains sequenced, and the lack of alpha or paired-chain data limited which features could be detected. The authors suggested that the approach could potentially be extended to other disease states and immunological phenotypes. The sequencing pipeline was judged likely to have produced a cluster of highly shared sequence variants as a technical artifact. HLA typing was unavailable for some donors at each locus, so association tests used only the typed subset. According to a later analysis, TCR association rates differed among HLA loci, with DRB1 alleles showing the most associated TCRs and HLA-C alleles showing the fewest. Correlated functional status among segregating V segments might reflect linkage disequilibrium, but an unknown experimental factor could not be ruled out. In both the original and validation cohorts, the classifier was reported to diagnose cytomegalovirus status with high specificity and sensitivity. In a later analysis, several top co-occurrence clusters were reported to appear linked to parvovirus B19, influenza, CMV and Epstein-Barr virus. A later genetic analysis reported fewer N-insertions in productive TCRs among donors in an Asian-associated ancestry cluster than the roughly 640-donor mean. Broadly in line with IMGT annotations, most TCR beta V segments showed up in productive rearrangements about 87% or about 30% of the time in an earlier analysis of a few hundred of the donors. In a later analysis, 15,000 to 20,000 TCR beta sequences were associated with specific HLA alleles at a false discovery rate of 0.05. Roughly uniform sequencing depth across donors was assumed in presence/absence analyses, although this assumption may not hold. An association between a missense DCLRE1C variant and V-gene and J-gene trimming of TCR beta chains was found in a later genetic analysis and replicated in an independent cohort. The earlier analysis of 587 of the donors excluded some 16 rarely observed V segments, including chromosome 9 orphons, because counts were too low. Across donors, most TCR sequences were observed very rarely, whereas some public TCRs were present in many individuals. The study gave a list of some 150 TCR beta chains associated with cytomegalovirus. Compared with equally common non-associated chains, HLA-associated TCR beta chains in a later analysis were more clonally expanded and had lower generation probabilities. A few of the identified cytomegalovirus-associated TCR beta chains were confirmed in vitro to be specific for cytomegalovirus antigens. A later analysis found that most CMV-associated TCR beta chains appeared HLA-restricted, with HLA associations seemingly driven largely by CMV exposure. When HLA alleles, especially DR and DQ, strongly co-occurred, attributing TCR associations to individual alleles was difficult. A further reported finding was that TCR beta sequences accurately predicted the HLA-A and HLA-B alleles for most subjects in the first cohort. CMV serostatus was the only immune exposure information available for the cohort.

Library preparation was by the immunoSEQ multiplex PCR assay. The multiplex PCR relied on a mix of 60 forward primers for TCR Vbeta segments and 13 reverse primers for TCR Jbeta segments. The CDR3 region of rearranged TCR beta genes was amplified from genomic DNA by a multiplex PCR assay. The amplified TCR beta libraries were sequenced on the Illumina HiSeq System as 87-base-pair reads. Turning to the authors' computational methods: In a later analysis, about 80 million unique TCR beta chains were counted across the 500 to 850 repertoires, and approximately 11 million of these chains were shared by at least two donors. Raw reads were error-corrected and collapsed into unique sequences by a nearest-neighbor algorithm in which closely related sequences were merged to remove PCR and sequencing errors. To assign V, D and J gene segments, CDR3 sequences were aligned to IMGT reference sequences. For a sequence to be retained, a match of at least six nucleotides to both a V gene segment and a J gene segment was required. Rearrangements were called productive when the CDR3 lacked stop codons and stayed in frame with V and J; all others were non-productive. Following IMGT convention, CDR3 was defined as the stretch from the second conserved V-encoded cysteine to the conserved J-encoded phenylalanine. The earlier analysis of some 580 of the donors excluded any sequence lacking an unambiguous match to a single V gene segment. In an earlier analysis of approximately 590 of the donors, V segments were called functional above 56.7% productive rearrangements and were called segregating when the between-donor standard deviation exceeded 5%. To diagnose cytomegalovirus status from the catalog of TCR beta chain sequences, a statistical classification framework was built. In a later analysis, V and J genes were assigned by comparing TCR nucleotide sequences against IMGT/GENE-DB human TR gene sequences. Using the TCRdist pipeline, a later analysis assigned CDR3 sequences along with most-parsimonious VDJ recombination scenarios. In a later analysis, each TCR beta chain was defined by its CDR3 amino acid sequence together with its V-gene family, and reads without a unique V-gene family were excluded. A later analysis removed roughly 590 highly shared, low-generation-probability nucleotide sequences to deal with suspected cross-contamination and a sequencing artifact. A later analysis calculated a clonal expansion index for each public chain from normalized within-repertoire ranks of inferred template counts. In a later analysis, generation probabilities were computed with a VDJ recombination model fitted to out-of-frame rearrangements, and the resulting probabilities were checked against IGoR. In a later analysis, hypergeometric tests were used to score TCR-TCR, TCR-HLA and TCR-CMV co-occurrence, with a repertoire-size bias correction applied to TCR pairs. A later analysis estimated false discovery rates by permuting HLA or CMV assignments 20 times. In a later analysis, co-occurring TCRs were grouped using DBSCAN, with TCRdist sequence similarity added in when clustering inside HLA-allele-positive subsets. Repertoires with fewer than 30,000 or more than 120,000 public chains, plus five repertoires with anomalous nucleotide sharing, were excluded from co-occurrence clustering. What TCRdb holds here is the immuneACCESS table cut down to in-frame rearrangements. Part of the clones is not present; checked against another copy, under half of the missing clones reflect an unresolved V gene, and the others are unexplained. The V and J calls and clone size come from that table; D and trimming were worked out from the DNA. For this sample there are under 200,000 clones; 75% to 90% appear just once. The ten largest clones add up to 2% to 2.5% of the sample.

The cohort consisted of more than 650 healthy bone marrow donors. Cohort members were all nominally healthy when sampled, although unrecorded immune exposures were likely present. The donor tested CMV seronegative, placing the donor among the 350 or so seronegative members of the cohort. Each donor provided a peripheral blood sample, and peripheral blood mononuclear cells were used for TCR beta sequencing. The Qiagen DNeasy Blood Extraction Kit was used to extract genomic DNA from the blood cell samples. Regarding this clone: Its antigen has not been determined. No per-base quality is available; no much larger clone lies one base away.

Sequences were obtained from PBMCs. The clonotype originates from a male donor in good health and CMV-seronegative.

The DNA sequence is given as TGTGCCTGGAGTGTAGCGGGGGGCGGCTATGGCTACACCTTC. This yields the protein CAWSVAGGGYGYTF. The V and J genes are TRBV30 and TRBJ1-2; a weak D assignment points to TRBD1 (6 bases agree). V is reduced by 0 bases and J by 4 bases, leaving a spacing of 12 bases between them. The CDR3 numbers 14 residues from cysteine through phenylalanine. The CDR3 DNA has 42 bases and is translated from base 1. Sequences GTSNPN (CDR1) and SVGIG (CDR2) are obtained from the germline V gene (reference sequence).